The 24 T cell receptor beta chains below come from one sample, sequenced in a study of Tregs in tolerant kidney transplant recipients. The nonmyeloablative bone marrow transplants came from related graft donors, with transient mixed chimerism. The protocol was immunoSEQ multiplex PCR, while the TCRdb copy is restricted to in-frame clones and leaves out a portion. The data show about 21,000 clones, about 84% seen once. The sample in question was CD8+ T cells from blood (PBMCs), obtained 6 months after the transplant. These receptors all stem from a human patient who received a combined kidney and bone marrow transplant. The graft donor may have given rise to some T cells.

The chain employs TRBV18 and TRBJ2-7; TRBD2 is a possible D gene (6 bases). Between the trimmed V and J ends, which lost 1 base and 4 bases, there was a span of 8 bases. The length of the CDR3 is 13 residues. Germline V gene lookup returns CDR1 KGHSH and CDR2 LQKENI. Here the CDR3 DNA reads TGTGCCAGCTCACCACGTCGGGGGTACGAGCAGTACTTC. Its protein product is CASSPRRGYEQYF. Drawing the rest from reference TRBV18 and TRBJ2-7, the complete variable domain is NAGVMQNPRHLVRRRGQEARLRCSPMKGHSHVYWYRQLPEEGLKFMVYLQKENIIDESGMPKERFSAEFPKEGPSILRIQQVVRGDSAAYFCASSPRRGYEQYFGPGTRLTVT.

The chain carries TRBV6-5 and TRBJ1-2, with D possibly TRBD1 on 6 matching bases. This CDR3 comprises 15 residues. The germline gives CDR1 MNHEY, CDR2 SVGAGI. Trimming stripped 5 bases from V and 8 bases from J, with 21 bases between. The CDR3 DNA sequence: TGTGCCAGCAGTATCTCTCCAGGGGCCCAGGGAGGCTACACCTTC. It encodes CASSISPGAQGGYTF.

The chain has TRBV27 and TRBJ2-7; 7 bases are shared with TRBD2. Germline V gives CDR1 MNHEY, CDR2 SMNVEV (reference sequence). V lost 5 bases, J lost 4 bases, and 5 bases stayed unmatched. This CDR3 spans 13 amino acids. The CDR3: CASSGLGGYEQYF. CDR3 nucleotides: TGTGCCAGCAGTGGGCTCGGGGGGTACGAGCAGTACTTC.

This clone came up a few times. This sample includes further DNA sequences coding for the same CDR3. This sequence joins TRBV4-2 and TRBJ1-6; 8 bases line up with TRBD1. V lost 4 bases, J lost 0 bases, and 8 bases stayed unmatched. From germline, CDR1 is LGHNA and CDR2 YNFKEQ. The CDR3 totals 18 residues. This chain's CDR3 is CASSRTGRSSSYNSPLHF. CDR3 nucleotides: TGTGCCAGCAGCCGGACAGGGAGGTCAAGCTCCTATAATTCACCCCTCCACTTT.

The chain uses TRBV7-2 and TRBJ2-1; 9 nucleotides align to TRBD2. The CDR3 has 18 amino acids. Germline assignment: CDR1 SGHTA and CDR2 FQGNSA. V gave up 2 bases and J gave up 0 bases; unmatched junction bases: 8. CDR3 sequence reads: CASSLILAGGYSYNEQFF. CDR3 sequence (DNA): TGTGCCAGCAGCTTAATACTAGCGGGCGGATACTCCTACAATGAGCAGTTCTTC.

CDR3 DNA: TGTGCCAGCAGTGAAGAGTTGGGAGGCACAGATACGCAGTATTTT. Amino acid sequence: CASSEELGGTDTQYF. V gene TRBV6-1 combines with J gene TRBJ2-3; a possible D gene is TRBD2 (5 bases). The CDR3 sequence is 15 residues long. Germline lookup yields CDR1 MNHNS and CDR2 SASEGT. V lost 1 base and J 1 base, leaving 9 bases between the germline ends.

The chain has TRBV2 and TRBJ1-2, with D unresolved. The CDR3 is 13 amino acids. Trimming left V 9 bases short and J 7 bases short, with 18 bases between. The germline CDR1 and CDR2 sequences are SNHLY and FYNNEI. The DNA for the CDR3 is TGTGCCAGACTAGGGCTCTTCCCTGGTGGCTACACCTTC. Its protein is CARLGLFPGGYTF. The entire variable domain, with the rest obtained from reference TRBV2 and TRBJ1-2, is as follows: EPEVTQTPSHQVTQMGQEVILRCVPISNHLYFYWYRQILGQKVEFLVSFYNNEISEKSEIFDDQFSVERPDGSNFTLKIRSTKLEDSAMYFCARLGLFPGGYTFGSGTRLTVV.

The chain is built from TRBV30 and TRBJ2-7; 8 bases agree with TRBD1. Germline loops: CDR1 GTSNPN, CDR2 SVGIG (reference sequence). CDR3 size: 12 residues. The V gene end was trimmed by 1 base and the J gene end by 5 bases; junction bases not matched to a gene: 1. DNA for the CDR3: TGTGCCTGGAGTGAACAGGGGGACGAGCAGTACTTC. Protein sequence: CAWSEQGDEQYF.

The rearrangement joins TRBV7-3 to TRBJ2-5, with D possibly TRBD1 on 5 matching bases. TRBJ2-7 explains the end of the DNA better; the J call may be wrong. Germline V gene lookup returns CDR1 SGHTA and CDR2 FQGTGA. The CDR3 is 16 amino acids. The CDR3 region is CASSFQGPANSYEQYF. The CDR3 nucleotides read TGTGCCAGCAGCTTTCAGGGTCCTGCCAACTCCTACGAGCAGTACTTC.

J is TRBJ1-1 and V is TRBV5-1, with D possibly matching TRBD1 (6 bases). Trimming removed 0 bases from V and 3 bases from J, with 6 bases in between. The CDR3 has 13 residues. Germline V gene data show CDR1 as SGHRS and CDR2 as YFSETQ. In DNA, the CDR3 is TGCGCCAGCAGCTTGGGGACAGACACTGAAGCTTTCTTT. This encodes CASSLGTDTEAFF.

The rearrangement links TRBV5-4 to TRBJ2-7, with 7 bases matching TRBD1. J was trimmed by 5 bases and V by 4 bases; bases with no gene match: 9. Germline V lookup: CDR1 SGHNT, CDR2 YYREEE (reference sequence). The CDR3 is 14 amino acids. CDR3 sequence: CASSAEQGFNEQYF. The CDR3 DNA reads as TGTGCCAGCAGCGCCGAACAGGGGTTCAACGAGCAGTACTTC.

The rearrangement links TRBV13 to TRBJ2-5, with TRBD1 matching over 9 bases. CDR1 is PRHDT, CDR2 FYEKMQ, per germline (reference sequence). The length of the CDR3 is 15 residues. The ends lost 5 bases at V and 5 bases at J; junction bases unmatched: 9. CDR3 in amino acids: CASSPPGQGGETQYF. The CDR3 DNA is TGTGCCAGCAGCCCACCGGGACAGGGAGGGGAGACCCAGTACTTC.

This chain joins TRBV7-9 and TRBJ2-1, with D possibly TRBD1 on 6 matching bases. The CDR3 length is 15 residues. Trimming removed 8 bases at V and 2 bases at J, with 16 bases between. Germline V gives CDR1 SEHNR, CDR2 FQNEAQ (reference sequence). The CDR3 sequence is CASGVGPGAYNEQFF. The CDR3 DNA sequence: TGTGCCAGCGGTGTGGGGCCAGGGGCCTACAATGAGCAGTTCTTC.

This chain links TRBV4-3 with TRBJ2-2; D is possibly TRBD2 (6 bases). The length of the CDR3 is 16 residues. Germline lookup yields CDR1 LGHNA and CDR2 YSLEER. V was clipped by 0 bases and J by 4 bases, with 12 bases between them. CDR3 DNA: TGCGCCAGCAGCCAAGATATGCAGGGAGGCACCGGGGAGCTGTTTTTT. It encodes CASSQDMQGGTGELFF.

The chain employs TRBV27 and TRBJ1-1; D not certain. Between the trimmed V and J ends, which lost 6 bases and 1 base, there was a span of 6 bases. The germline V gene encodes CDR1 MNHEY and CDR2 SMNVEV (reference sequence). The CDR3 consists of 12 residues. The CDR3, as DNA: TGTGCCAGCAGAACGGGGAACACTGAAGCTTTCTTT. Encoded protein: CASRTGNTEAFF.

In its sample, this clone was seen a few times. The chain links TRBV6-4 to TRBJ2-5, with 14 bases aligning to TRBD2. Germline CDR1 is MRHNA and CDR2 is SNTAGT. V was pared by 6 bases and J by 2 bases, with 5 bases of the junction left unmatched. CDR3 length equals 16 residues. The CDR3 DNA reads TGTGCCAGCAGCGAAGGGACTAGCGGGGGACAAGAGACCCAGTACTTC. Translation: CASSEGTSGGQETQYF.

The J gene is TRBJ2-5, the V gene TRBV20-1; a weak D match, TRBD2 (5 bases). The germline V gene encodes CDR1 DFQATT and CDR2 SNEGSKA (reference sequence). This CDR3 is 11 amino acids long. V dropped 5 bases and J dropped 9 bases, with 13 bases sitting between them. CDR3 protein: CSAWTESAQYF. The CDR3 coding sequence is TGCAGTGCTTGGACTGAAAGCGCCCAGTACTTC.

DNA of the CDR3: TGCGCCAGCAGCCAAGACTCTCTTGGTAGCGCCCACGAGCAGTACTTC. Translated: CASSQDSLGSAHEQYF. The chain uses TRBV4-3 and TRBJ2-7; weak D call: TRBD2 (5 bases). The CDR3 has 16 residues. Germline V gene data show CDR1 as LGHNA and CDR2 as YSLEER. Between the trimmed V and J ends, which lost 0 bases and 5 bases, there was a span of 17 bases.

The CDR3 sequence: CASSYNDRGNEQYF. In DNA, the CDR3 is TGTGCCAGCAGTTACAATGACAGGGGAAACGAGCAGTACTTC. This sequence joins TRBV6-5 and TRBJ2-7; TRBD1 matches at 8 bases. J gave up 5 bases and V 2 bases, and 5 bases lay outside the gene matches. The length of the CDR3 is 14 residues. Germline-derived CDR1 and CDR2 are MNHEY and SVGAGI.

V and J are TRBV4-1 and TRBJ1-4, with a tentative D call TRBD1 (5 bases). The CDR3 has 15 residues. V lost 0 bases, J lost 7 bases, and 12 bases lay in between. CDR1 MGHRA and CDR2 YSYEKL come from the germline V gene. The CDR3 here is CASSQDRGSGEKLFF. For the CDR3, the DNA is TGCGCCAGCAGCCAAGATCGGGGGAGTGGTGAAAAACTGTTTTTT.

This clone is classed as medium-sized. The chain joins TRBV9 to TRBJ2-3; 13 bases fit TRBD2. Unmatched junction bases numbered 6, after V lost 6 bases and J lost 2 bases. Germline CDR1 is SGDLS and CDR2 is YYNGEE. The CDR3 totals 16 residues. CDR3 coding DNA: TGTGCCAGCACTCGACTAGCGGGGGGCATCACAGATACGCAGTATTTT. The encoded protein is CASTRLAGGITDTQYF. Full variable domain (outside the CDR3, taken from reference TRBV9 and TRBJ2-3): DSGVTQTPKHLITATGQRVTLRCSPRSGDLSVYWYQQSLDQGLQFLIQYYNGEERAKGNILERFSAQQFPDLHSELNLSSLELGDSALYFCASTRLAGGITDTQYFGPGTRLTVL.

As to this clone: The sample holds other DNA sequences that translate to the same CDR3. The chain is built from TRBV29-1 and TRBJ1-1; D not certain. The ends were cut back, 3 bases at V and 5 bases at J, with 4 bases in the middle. CDR3 size: 10 residues. Germline V lookup: CDR1 SQVTM, CDR2 ANQGSEA. The CDR3 DNA sequence: TGCAGCGTTGACCCAACTGAAGCTTTCTTT. Protein sequence: CSVDPTEAFF.

In DNA, the CDR3 is TGCGCCAGCAGCCAAGATATGGAGGGGTACACCGGGGAGCTGTTTTTT. It yields the protein CASSQDMEGYTGELFF. The J gene is TRBJ2-2, the V gene TRBV4-3, with D perhaps TRBD2 (6 bases). V shed 0 bases and J shed 3 bases, with 11 bases lying between them. The CDR3 sequence is 16 residues long. Germline CDR1 and CDR2: LGHNA and YSLEER.

As DNA, the CDR3 is TGCGCCAGCAGCCAATCATTCTTT. Encoded protein: CASSQSFF. V is TRBV4-3 and J is TRBJ1-1; the D is unclear. The ends were cut back, 2 bases at V and 14 bases at J, with 3 bases in the middle. The CDR3 loop spans 8 amino acids. Per the germline V gene, CDR1 is LGHNA and CDR2 is YSLEER.